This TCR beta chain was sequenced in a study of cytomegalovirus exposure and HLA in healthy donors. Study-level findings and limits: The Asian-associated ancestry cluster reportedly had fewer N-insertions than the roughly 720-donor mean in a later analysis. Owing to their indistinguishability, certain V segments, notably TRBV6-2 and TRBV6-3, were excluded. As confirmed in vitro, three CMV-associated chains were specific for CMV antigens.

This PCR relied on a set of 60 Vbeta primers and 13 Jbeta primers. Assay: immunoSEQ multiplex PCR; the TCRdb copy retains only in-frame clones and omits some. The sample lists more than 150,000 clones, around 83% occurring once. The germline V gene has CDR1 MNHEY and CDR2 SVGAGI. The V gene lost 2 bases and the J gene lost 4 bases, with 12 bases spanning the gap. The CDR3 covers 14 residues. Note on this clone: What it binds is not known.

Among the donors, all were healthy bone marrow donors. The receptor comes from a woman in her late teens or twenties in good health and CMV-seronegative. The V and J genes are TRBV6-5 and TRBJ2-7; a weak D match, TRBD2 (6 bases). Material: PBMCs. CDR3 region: CASSYGGIRYEQYF. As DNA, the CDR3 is TGTGCCAGCAGTTACGGCGGGATCCGTTACGAGCAGTACTTC.